The 4 T cell receptor beta chains in this list originate from one sample, sequenced in a study of early T cells in non-severe SARS-CoV-2 infection. TCRdb ran MiXCR on the 5' RACE reads and lists one entry per CDR3 protein. The table records approximately 76,000 distinct CDR3 sequences, about 14% of them present only once. What was sequenced was whole blood. The receptors were gathered from an adult who was a healthcare worker with PCR-confirmed SARS-CoV-2 infection or an uninfected control (not recorded which).

The table lists this clonotype with a few counts. The rearrangement uses TRBV10-3 and TRBJ2-1; 7 bases agree with TRBD1. The V gene end was trimmed by 3 bases and the J gene end by 9 bases; junction bases not matched to a gene: 2. In germline, CDR1 is ENHRY, CDR2 SYGVKD. The CDR3 has 12 amino acids. CDR3: CAISDRTGEQFF. The CDR3 nucleotides read TGTGCCATCAGTGATAGGACAGGTGAGCAGTTCTTC.

The CDR3 loop reads CASSPNRGLAEETQYF. The CDR3 coding sequence is TGTGCCAGCAGCCCCAATCGGGGACTAGCGGAAGAGACCCAGTACTTC. The J gene is TRBJ2-5, the V gene TRBV11-3; 11 bases are a match to TRBD2. J lost 3 bases, V lost 5 bases, and 8 bases had no gene match. Per germline, CDR1 SGHNT and CDR2 YENEEA. This CDR3 has 16 residues.

A remark on this clonotype: This may come from a read error, since a much larger clone is one base off. In DNA, the CDR3 is TGTGCCCGGAGCCTCGGGGGAAAACTGTTTTTT. It yields the protein CARSLGGKLFF. This chain connects TRBV30 to TRBJ1-4; tentative D call: TRBD1 (5 bases). The germline CDR1 and CDR2 sequences are GTSNPN and SVGIG (reference sequence). The CDR3 contains 11 residues.

This clonotype came up a few times. The chain couples TRBV12-3 or TRBV12-4 to TRBJ2-1; D unresolved. Deletions cut 8 bases from V and 0 bases from J, with 17 bases between. The CDR3 length is 16 residues. The CDR3 sequence is CASLRRRPSSYNEQFF. The CDR3 DNA is TGTGCCAGCCTACGACGGCGACCTTCCTCCTACAATGAGCAGTTCTTC.